Shown below are 18 T cell receptor beta chains from a single sample sequenced in a study of T cells in tumors after PD-1 blockade. TCRdb's copy holds only in-frame clones and misses some; the assay was immunoSEQ multiplex PCR. The sample shows under 50,000 clones, roughly 80% of them seen only once. This specimen was PBMCs, taken before anti-PD-1 therapy. All receptors derive from a human donor with advanced basal cell or squamous cell carcinoma (not recorded which).

Comment on this clone: Since a much larger clone is just one base distant, this may be a read error. V usage is TRBV2 and J usage is TRBJ2-7; the D is unclear. V shed 4 bases and J shed 0 bases, with 7 bases lying between them. Looked up from germline, CDR1 is SNHLY and CDR2 is FYNNEI. This CDR3 is 13 amino acids long. The CDR3 region has the DNA TGTGCCAGCAGTGGCGCGGACTCCTACGAGCAGTACTTC. It codes for CASSGADSYEQYF.

As regards this clone: This sample also contains other DNA sequences that code for the same CDR3. The DNA for the CDR3 is TGTGCCAGCTCACCTGGACAGGACAATCAGCCCCAGCATTTT. It yields the protein CASSPGQDNQPQHF. The chain uses TRBV18 and TRBJ1-5, with 7 bases that match TRBD1. Germline-derived CDR1 and CDR2 are KGHSH and LQKENI. V gave up 3 bases and J gave up 3 bases; unmatched junction bases: 2. The length of the CDR3 is 14 residues.

This chain connects TRBV29-1 to TRBJ2-7, with a weak D call TRBD1 (8 bases). Trimming shortened V by 4 bases and J by 4 bases, and 14 bases separated the two germline ends. CDR1 is SQVTM and CDR2 is ANQGSEA in the germline V gene. The CDR3 loop spans 13 amino acids. The CDR3, as DNA: TGCAGCGTTGCACAGGGGGGGCCTTACGAGCAGTACTTC. It translates to CSVAQGGPYEQYF.

The genes are TRBV28 and TRBJ2-3; possibly TRBD1 for D (6 bases). V gave up 2 bases and J gave up 4 bases, with 7 bases separating them. The germline gives CDR1 MDHEN, CDR2 SYDVKM. This CDR3 comprises 13 residues. The CDR3 DNA reads as TGTGCCAGCAGTTTACAGGGGCCAGATACGCAGTATTTT. This gives the protein CASSLQGPDTQYF.

The gene calls are TRBV3-1 (or the pseudogene TRBV3-2) and TRBJ1-6, with TRBD1 identical over 9 bases. The CDR3 consists of 15 residues. The V gene's germline CDR1 is LGHDT and CDR2 YNNKEL (reference sequence). The ends lost 0 bases at V and 9 bases at J; junction bases unmatched: 3. The CDR3 loop reads CASSQEGQGSSPLHF. The CDR3, as DNA: TGTGCCAGCAGCCAAGAGGGACAGGGTAGTTCACCCCTCCACTTT.

The chain uses TRBV18 and TRBJ2-6; D call uncertain. The V end lost 6 bases, the J end lost 0 bases, and 18 bases lay between the germline ends. The length of the CDR3 is 18 residues. Per germline, CDR1 KGHSH and CDR2 LQKENI. This CDR3 is CASSKFNDFPSGANVLTF. The CDR3 DNA reads TGTGCCAGCTCTAAATTCAATGACTTCCCCTCTGGGGCCAACGTCCTGACTTTC.

This chain connects TRBV7-6 to TRBJ2-2, with D perhaps matching TRBD1 (5 bases). The germline gives CDR1 SGHVS, CDR2 FNYEAQ. V lost 5 bases to trimming and J lost 8 bases, with 15 bases between them. The CDR3 covers 14 residues. This CDR3 reads CASSPNLGEGELFF. Here the CDR3 DNA reads TGTGCCAGCAGCCCTAATCTAGGGGAAGGGGAGCTGTTTTTT.

This rearrangement joins TRBV18 to TRBJ2-7; no reliable D call. The V gene's germline CDR1 is KGHSH and CDR2 LQKENI. The CDR3 is made up of 11 amino acids. Trimming removed 2 bases from V and 6 bases from J, with 5 bases in between. The CDR3 DNA reads as TGTGCCAGCTCACCAGGGTTCGAGCAGTACTTC. This codes for CASSPGFEQYF.

The rearrangement uses TRBV27 and TRBJ2-1, with D unresolved. V was trimmed by 4 bases and J by 3 bases, leaving 13 bases between them. CDR3 size: 15 residues. The germline CDR1 and CDR2 sequences are MNHEY and SMNVEV (reference sequence). CDR3 DNA sequence: TGTGCCAGCAGTTCTGGAACTGGATACTACAATGAGCAGTTCTTC. It translates to CASSSGTGYYNEQFF.

The rearrangement links TRBV28 to TRBJ2-5; a possible D gene is TRBD2 (6 bases). The CDR3 has 14 amino acids. Germline values: CDR1 MDHEN, CDR2 SYDVKM. V lost 3 bases and J lost 4, with 12 bases in between. The chain's CDR3 is CASSFRAGRETQYF. The CDR3 nucleotides are TGTGCCAGCAGTTTCCGGGCGGGGCGAGAGACCCAGTACTTC.

The rearrangement uses TRBV24-1 and TRBJ1-2; 8 bases map to TRBD1. The CDR3 runs 18 residues. CDR1 and CDR2 from the germline V gene are KGHDR and SFDVKD. J was trimmed by 6 bases and V by 6 bases; bases with no gene match: 20. CDR3: CATSLGQGKVFTLNGYTF. Here the CDR3 DNA reads TGTGCCACCAGTCTAGGACAGGGAAAAGTCTTTACTTTGAATGGCTACACCTTC.

The chain combines TRBV19 with TRBJ1-1; D call uncertain. V dropped 6 bases and J dropped 10 bases, with 27 bases sitting between them. This CDR3 contains 16 residues. Germline loops: CDR1 LNHDA, CDR2 SQIVND (reference sequence). CDR3 nucleotide sequence: TGTGCCAGTAGCAGTCCCCATGTGGGAAGACTAATTGGAGCTTTCTTT. It codes for CASSSPHVGRLIGAFF. The full variable domain, rest sourced from reference TRBV19 and TRBJ1-1, is DGGITQSPKYLFRKEGQNVTLSCEQNLNHDAMYWYRQDPGQGLRLIYYSQIVNDFQKGDIAEGYSVSREKKESFPLTVTSAQKNPTAFYLCASSSPHVGRLIGAFFGQGTRLTVV.

Concerning this clone itself: Other DNA sequences in this specimen translate into the identical CDR3. CDR3 protein: CASSLRTGVNTEAFF. The CDR3 DNA reads TGTGCCAGCAGTTTGCGGACAGGGGTGAACACTGAAGCTTTCTTT. V usage is TRBV27 and J usage is TRBJ1-1; 9 nucleotides match TRBD1. CDR3 length: 15 amino acids. V lost 3 bases, J lost 0 bases, and 2 bases stayed unmatched. Germline V gene data show CDR1 as MNHEY and CDR2 as SMNVEV (reference sequence).

This sequence joins TRBV6-5 and TRBJ1-3; D is uncertain. Germline values: CDR1 MNHEY, CDR2 SVGAGI. The CDR3 is 13 amino acids. V was clipped by 7 bases and J by 3 bases, with 10 bases between them. The CDR3 loop is CASNLDGGNTIYF. The CDR3 bases are TGTGCCAGCAACTTGGACGGTGGAAACACCATATATTTT.

CDR3 amino acids: CASSFQAYYEQYF. In DNA, the CDR3 is TGTGCCAGCAGTTTTCAGGCTTACTACGAGCAGTACTTC. V and J are TRBV27 and TRBJ2-7, with D unclear. The germline V gene encodes CDR1 MNHEY and CDR2 SMNVEV (reference sequence). The CDR3 covers 13 residues. V lost 3 bases and J 3 bases, leaving 9 bases between the germline ends.

This clone was seen just once. The rearrangement uses TRBV6-1 and TRBJ2-7, with a weak D call TRBD2 (5 bases). CDR3 size: 16 residues. Germline assignment: CDR1 MNHNS and CDR2 SASEGT. V gave up 3 bases and J gave up 0 bases, with 15 bases separating them. The CDR3 DNA sequence: TGTGCCAGCAGTGACCCGGCACTAGTGATCTCCTACGAGCAGTACTTC. Translating it yields CASSDPALVISYEQYF.

The chain uses TRBV4-1 and TRBJ1-1; tentatively, D is TRBD1 (5 bases). Germline lookup yields CDR1 MGHRA and CDR2 YSYEKL. V shed 6 bases and J shed 0 bases, with 11 bases lying between them. The length of the CDR3 is 14 residues. The CDR3 here is CASRGLTVNTEAFF. The CDR3 DNA reads TGCGCCAGCAGGGGACTGACTGTGAACACTGAAGCTTTCTTT.

The chain carries TRBV7-9 and TRBJ1-3; 12 positions agree with TRBD1. The CDR3 is made up of 17 amino acids. Looked up from germline, CDR1 is SEHNR and CDR2 is FQNEAQ (reference sequence). J was trimmed by 4 bases and V by 3 bases; bases with no gene match: 7. The CDR3 is CASSLSGQGARGNTIYF. For the CDR3, the DNA is TGTGCCAGCAGCTTGTCGGGACAGGGGGCGCGAGGAAACACCATATATTTT.